The 30 T cell receptor beta chains presented below share a single source sample, sequenced in a study of spatial heterogeneity in lung cancer. TCRdb reprocessed the 5' RACE reads via MiXCR and lists one record per CDR3 protein. Of tens of thousands of distinct CDR3 sequences in the sample, about 9.8% were seen once. Time point noted: blood at routine non-recurrence follow-up after resection. The starting material was PBMCs, obtained at follow-up. The origin of the receptors is a male donor with early-stage non-small cell lung cancer.

This clonotype has a count of ten or more. The rearrangement uses TRBV6-6 and TRBJ1-2, with TRBD1 matching 9 bases. Germline V gives CDR1 MNHNY, CDR2 SVGAGI (reference sequence). V lost 6 bases to trimming and J lost 7 bases; unmatched junction nucleotides: 9. The CDR3 is made up of 14 amino acids. For the CDR3, the DNA is TGTGCCAGCAGCTCCGGGACAGGGTTTGGTGGCTACACCTTC. Translated: CASSSGTGFGGYTF.

The chain combines TRBV7-2 with TRBJ2-7; unclear D gene. Germline V lookup: CDR1 SGHTA, CDR2 FQGNSA. V was trimmed by 2 bases and J by 7 bases, leaving 9 bases between them. CDR3 length: 12 amino acids. CDR3 sequence: CASSLRAMEQYF. The CDR3 coding sequence is TGTGCCAGCAGCTTAAGGGCGATGGAGCAGTACTTC.

The sample holds many counts of this clonotype. V usage is TRBV5-1 and J usage is TRBJ2-2; tentatively, D is TRBD1 (6 bases). V dropped 0 bases and J dropped 0 bases, with 6 bases sitting between them. CDR3 length: 15 residues. The germline V gene has CDR1 SGHRS and CDR2 YFSETQ. CDR3 region: CASSLDRANTGELFF. CDR3 coding DNA: TGCGCCAGCAGCTTGGACAGGGCGAACACCGGGGAGCTGTTTTTT.

This clonotype was seen more than once but under ten times. At one end the junction does not follow the germline gene, possibly because of a read error. V is TRBV28 and J is TRBJ1-5, with D maybe TRBD1 (6 bases). The CDR3 is 18 amino acids. Germline assignment: CDR1 MDHEN and CDR2 SYDVKM. This CDR3 reads CVSRTRRPLRGAWQPQHF. The CDR3, as DNA: TGTGTCAGCAGGACGCGTCGCCCATTAAGGGGGGCTTGGCAGCCCCAGCATTTT.

This clonotype has a count of ten or more. The CDR3 nucleotides are TGTGCCAGCAGCTTAGGGGAGGGGTTCTATGGCTACACCTTC. Translating it yields CASSLGEGFYGYTF. This rearrangement joins TRBV7-2 to TRBJ1-2; D might be TRBD1 (5 bases). Looked up from germline, CDR1 is SGHTA and CDR2 is FQGNSA. V was pared by 1 base and J by 4 bases, with 10 bases between. The CDR3 totals 14 residues.

This clonotype was counted ten times or more. The genes are TRBV4-3 and TRBJ2-3; TRBD2 matches at 10 bases. This CDR3 region has 17 residues. In germline, CDR1 is LGHNA, CDR2 YSLEER. V dropped 4 bases and J dropped 5; count of bases not matched to a gene: 12. CDR3 sequence: CASSLHQPAGGEDTQYF. The CDR3, as DNA: TGCGCCAGCAGCCTCCACCAGCCAGCGGGGGGGGAAGATACGCAGTATTTT.

This clonotype occurred a few times. The chain joins TRBV14 to TRBJ2-3; D gene unclear. CDR3 length: 15 amino acids. V lost 0 bases and J 2 bases, leaving 9 bases between the germline ends. Germline V gene sequence: CDR1 SGHDN, CDR2 FVKESK. The CDR3 bases are TGTGCCAGCAGCCAAGATAACCATCCCACAGATACGCAGTATTTT. Translation gives CASSQDNHPTDTQYF.

At least ten counts were recorded for this clonotype. V usage is TRBV7-2 and J usage is TRBJ2-7; D may be TRBD1 or TRBD2 (5 bases each). The CDR3 is 14 residues long. The V end was cut by 5 bases, the J end by 4 bases, with 15 bases between. Germline values: CDR1 SGHTA, CDR2 FQGNSA. CDR3 sequence (DNA): TGTGCCAGCAGCCCCGGGCGAGGGGCTTACGAGCAGTACTTC. It encodes CASSPGRGAYEQYF.

V is TRBV7-2 and J is TRBJ2-1; 9 positions agree with TRBD1. The CDR3 has 14 residues. The J segment lost 9 bases and the V segment lost 5 bases, leaving 8 bases of the junction unmatched. CDR1 and CDR2 (germline): SGHTA, FQGNSA. The CDR3 spells CASSRSTGGTEQFF. CDR3 DNA sequence: TGTGCCAGCAGCAGATCTACAGGGGGCACTGAGCAGTTCTTC.

The CDR3: CASSRQGAEAFF. DNA for the CDR3: TGTGCCAGCAGTCGGCAGGGGGCCGAAGCTTTCTTT. This sequence joins TRBV2 and TRBJ1-1, with 8 bases lining up with TRBD1. The V segment lost 5 bases and the J segment 8 bases; nucleotides outside the gene matches: 4. Per the germline V gene, CDR1 is SNHLY and CDR2 is FYNNEI. The CDR3 has 12 residues.

This clonotype was seen ten or more times. The chain links TRBV29-1 to TRBJ1-5; 7 positions agree with TRBD1. The CDR3 consists of 14 residues. Germline trimming cut 4 bases from V and 6 bases from J; bases unmatched to any gene: 9. CDR1 and CDR2 from the germline V gene are SQVTM and ANQGSEA. As DNA, the CDR3 is TGCAGCGTTGTAGACAGGGATTCAGGTCAGCCCCAGCATTTT. Encoded protein: CSVVDRDSGQPQHF.

This clonotype was counted only a few times. The rearrangement joins TRBV4-2 to TRBJ1-1, with D tentatively TRBD1 (6 bases). Per the germline V gene, CDR1 is LGHNA and CDR2 is YNFKEQ. V lost 4 bases and J lost 1, with 16 bases in between. This CDR3 is built from 16 residues. DNA for the CDR3: TGTGCCAGCAGCCCCAGGGGACCCGACCAGAACACTGAAGCTTTCTTT. This codes for CASSPRGPDQNTEAFF.

This clonotype occurred a few times. The chain links TRBV4-1 to TRBJ2-3, with D hard to call. In germline, CDR1 is MGHRA, CDR2 YSYEKL. This CDR3 comprises 15 residues. V shed 0 bases and J shed 0 bases, with 7 bases lying between them. Written as DNA, the CDR3 is TGCGCCAGCAGCCAAGAAAAGGAAAGCACAGATACGCAGTATTTT. This codes for CASSQEKESTDTQYF.

Notes on this clonotype: This may come from a read error, since a much larger clone is one base off. No conserved phenylalanine or tryptophan ends this CDR3, so it is likely a read error. J is TRBJ2-3 and V is TRBV20-1; 15 positions match TRBD2. The CDR3 is made up of 17 amino acids. The V and J ends lost 1 base and 4 bases, in that order; junction bases with no gene match: 6. Germline V gene lookup returns CDR1 DFQATT and CDR2 SNEGSKA (reference sequence). Here the CDR3 reads CSARGTSGGADADTQYS. The CDR3 nucleotides are TGCAGTGCTAGAGGGACTAGCGGGGGGGCCGACGCAGATACGCAGTATTCT.

The chain has TRBV2 and TRBJ2-2, with D perhaps matching TRBD2 (5 bases). CDR1 and CDR2 (germline): SNHLY, FYNNEI. The CDR3 runs 14 residues. V lost 5 bases and J lost 0, with 7 bases in between. In DNA form, the CDR3 reads TGTGCCAGCAGTCCCGGGACGAACACCGGGGAGCTGTTTTTT. Translated: CASSPGTNTGELFF.

The sample holds many counts of this clonotype. The chain links TRBV15 to TRBJ2-5; D call uncertain. The CDR3 totals 13 residues. The germline V and J ends were trimmed by 0 bases and 5 bases, with 7 bases remaining between them. The germline V gene encodes CDR1 LNHNV and CDR2 YYDKDF (reference sequence). The CDR3 loop is CATSREGWETQYF. In DNA, the CDR3 is TGTGCCACCAGCAGAGAAGGCTGGGAGACCCAGTACTTC.

As to this clonotype: A much larger clone differs from this one at a single base, so this may be a read error. V gene TRBV18 combines with J gene TRBJ1-1; TRBD1 is a possible D gene (5 bases). Between the trimmed V and J ends, which lost 4 bases and 1 base, there was a span of 10 bases. The CDR3 spans 14 residues. CDR1 and CDR2 from the germline V gene are KGHSH and LQKENI. CDR3 nucleotides: TGTGCCAGCTCACTGACAGAGTCGAACACTGAAGCTTTCTTT. Its translation: CASSLTESNTEAFF. The whole variable domain, remainder taken from reference TRBV18 and TRBJ1-1, is NAGVMQNPRHLVRRRGQEARLRCSPMKGHSHVYWYRQLPEEGLKFMVYLQKENIIDESGMPKERFSAEFPKEGPSILRIQQVVRGDSAAYFCASSLTESNTEAFFGQGTRLTVV.

This clonotype was observed at least ten times. The CDR3 coding sequence is TGCGCCAGCAGCGCGGAGGGGGCCAGCCCCCAAGAGACCCAGTACTTC. Encoded protein: CASSAEGASPQETQYF. V and J are TRBV5-1 and TRBJ2-5; the D gene is possibly TRBD1 (7 bases). V lost 4 bases and J lost 1, with 17 bases in between. The CDR3 is 16 residues long. In germline, CDR1 is SGHRS, CDR2 YFSETQ. The complete variable domain, with remaining parts taken from reference TRBV5-1 and TRBJ2-5, reads KAGVTQTPRYLIKTRGQQVTLSCSPISGHRSVSWYQQTPGQGLQFLFEYFSETQRNKGNFPGRFSGRQFSNSRSEMNVSTLELGDSALYLCASSAEGASPQETQYFGPGTRLLVL.

The V gene is TRBV6-6, the J gene TRBJ2-1; 7 positions agree with TRBD2. This CDR3 has 14 residues. Germline CDR1 reads MNHNY; CDR2 reads SVGAGI (reference sequence). V was pared by 2 bases and J by 7 bases, with 5 bases of the junction left unmatched. The CDR3 sequence: CASSYGGVRNEQFF. The CDR3 coding sequence is TGTGCCAGCAGTTACGGGGGGGTCCGGAATGAGCAGTTCTTC.

The table lists this clonotype with a few counts. The V call is TRBV30, the J call TRBJ2-2; D is undetermined. The germline CDR1 and CDR2 sequences are GTSNPN and SVGIG (reference sequence). This CDR3 is built from 12 residues. Trimming pared 0 bases from V and 9 bases from J, leaving 8 bases between. CDR3 DNA sequence: TGTGCCTGGAGTGTACCCAGTCGGGAGCTGTTTTTT. Translation: CAWSVPSRELFF.

The V and J genes are TRBV10-3 and TRBJ2-3, with TRBD2 matching 14 bases. Germline loops: CDR1 ENHRY, CDR2 SYGVKD. This CDR3 has 18 residues. Trimming took 3 bases from V and 1 from J; bases not matched to a gene: 6. CDR3 protein: CAISEKGLAGAGTDTQYF. DNA of the CDR3: TGTGCCATCAGTGAAAAGGGACTAGCGGGGGCAGGCACAGATACGCAGTATTTT.

This chain uses TRBV4-3 with TRBJ2-3, with D uncertain. Germline loops: CDR1 LGHNA, CDR2 YSLEER. The CDR3 totals 14 residues. V was cut by 0 bases and J by 3 bases, with 7 bases left in between. The CDR3 sequence: CASSQDLGTDTQYF. For the CDR3, the DNA is TGCGCCAGCAGCCAAGATTTGGGGACAGATACGCAGTATTTT.

There are many counts of this clonotype. The chain has TRBV13 and TRBJ2-7; D gene unclear. Trimming shortened V by 6 bases and J by 6 bases, and 12 bases separated the two germline ends. Germline lookup yields CDR1 PRHDT and CDR2 FYEKMQ (reference sequence). CDR3 size: 12 residues. CDR3 region: CASSLSSPEQYF. The CDR3 nucleotides are TGTGCCAGCAGTTTATCTAGTCCCGAGCAGTACTTC.

This clonotype was seen repeatedly, ten times or more. The rearrangement links TRBV19 to TRBJ2-1, with 9 bases lining up with TRBD1. The CDR3 is 17 amino acids. Germline loops: CDR1 LNHDA, CDR2 SQIVND (reference sequence). V gave up 5 bases and J gave up 4 bases; unmatched junction bases: 12. CDR3 sequence reads: CASSVTGTGRSYNEQFF. The CDR3 DNA follows: TGTGCCAGTAGTGTCACCGGGACAGGGCGATCTTACAATGAGCAGTTCTTC.

The chain recombines TRBV5-5 with TRBJ2-3; 9 nucleotides agree with TRBD2. V trimming: 3 bases; J trimming: 3 bases; junction bases outside the gene matches: 5. This CDR3 region has 15 residues. Germline assignment: CDR1 SGHKS and CDR2 YYEKEE (reference sequence). CDR3: CASSYSGGFTDTQYF. The DNA of the CDR3 is TGTGCCAGCAGCTATAGCGGGGGCTTTACAGATACGCAGTATTTT.

This clonotype was seen repeatedly, ten times or more. The chain combines TRBV10-2 with TRBJ2-5; TRBD2 matches at 9 bases. The germline CDR1 and CDR2 sequences are WSHSY and SAAADI. The CDR3 is made up of 13 amino acids. Trimming took 8 bases from V and 4 from J; bases not matched to a gene: 5. The CDR3 DNA reads as TGCGCCAGCGCGGAGGGACTAGCAGAGACCCAGTACTTC. Residues: CASAEGLAETQYF.

This clonotype was seen a few times. The J gene is TRBJ1-5, the V gene TRBV6-1; D remains unclear. CDR1 and CDR2 (germline): MNHNS, SASEGT. This CDR3 region has 15 residues. V was shortened by 0 bases and J by 5 bases, with 11 bases between the two germline ends. CDR3: CASSEAMVGYQPQHF. The CDR3 DNA reads TGTGCCAGCAGTGAAGCTATGGTCGGGTATCAGCCCCAGCATTTT.

This rearrangement joins TRBV24-1 to TRBJ1-2, with D perhaps TRBD1 (5 bases). The ends were cut back, 4 bases at V and 2 bases at J, with 13 bases in the middle. Germline assignment: CDR1 KGHDR and CDR2 SFDVKD. CDR3 length: 15 amino acids. The CDR3, as DNA: TGTGCCACCAGTGAGGCATCCGGGACCAACTATGGCTACACCTTC. This sequence encodes CATSEASGTNYGYTF.

V gene TRBV4-3 combines with J gene TRBJ2-1; 7 bases match TRBD1. Germline CDR1 and CDR2: LGHNA and YSLEER. The junction had 4 bases not matched to a gene; V was cut back by 5 bases and J by 6 bases. The CDR3 totals 13 residues. The CDR3 nucleotides are TGCGCCAGCAGCACGACAGGGTTCAATGAGCAGTTCTTC. Translating gives CASSTTGFNEQFF.

This clonotype was detected many times. This chain uses TRBV4-2 with TRBJ2-7; D ambiguous. The CDR3 loop spans 14 amino acids. The ends were cut back, 0 bases at V and 0 bases at J, with 6 bases in the middle. Looked up from germline, CDR1 is LGHNA and CDR2 is YNFKEQ. The CDR3 protein is CASSQERSSYEQYF. The CDR3 DNA reads TGTGCCAGCAGCCAAGAACGGTCCTCCTACGAGCAGTACTTC.